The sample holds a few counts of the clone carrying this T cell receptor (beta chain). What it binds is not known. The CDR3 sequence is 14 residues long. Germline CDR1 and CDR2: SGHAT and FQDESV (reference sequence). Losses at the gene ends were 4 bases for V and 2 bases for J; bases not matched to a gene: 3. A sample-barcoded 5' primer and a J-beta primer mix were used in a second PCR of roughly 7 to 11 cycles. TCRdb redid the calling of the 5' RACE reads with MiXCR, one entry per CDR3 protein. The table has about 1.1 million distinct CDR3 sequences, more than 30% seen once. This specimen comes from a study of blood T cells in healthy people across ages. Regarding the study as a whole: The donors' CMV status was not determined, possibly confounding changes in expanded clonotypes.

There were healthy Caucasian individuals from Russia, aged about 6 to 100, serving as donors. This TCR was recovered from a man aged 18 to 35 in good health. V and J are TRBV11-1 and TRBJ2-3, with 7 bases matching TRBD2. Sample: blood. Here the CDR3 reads CASSSGRDTDTQYF. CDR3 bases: TGTGCCAGCAGCTCAGGGAGGGACACAGATACGCAGTATTTT.